This paragraph reports one TCR beta chain. Generated by immunoSEQ multiplex PCR, the TCRdb table keeps only in-frame clones and is missing some. The sample has 90,000 to 130,000 clones, around 93% seen once. The germline gives CDR1 GTSNPN, CDR2 SVGIG (reference sequence). Trimming removed 7 bases from V and 0 bases from J, with 13 bases in between. This CDR3 is 15 amino acids long. The source of the sample is a study of PD-L1 blockade in urothelial cancer. Time point: peripheral blood 6 weeks after treatment start. The specimen was PBMCs, collected around atezolizumab (anti-PD-L1) treatment. The clonotype was recovered from a man aged 60-69 years with urothelial cancer. The J gene is TRBJ1-6, the V gene TRBV30; weak D call: TRBD1 (6 bases). The CDR3 protein is CASTGSSSYNSPLHF. The CDR3 nucleotides read TGTGCCTCCACAGGGTCGAGCTCCTATAATTCACCCCTCCACTTT.